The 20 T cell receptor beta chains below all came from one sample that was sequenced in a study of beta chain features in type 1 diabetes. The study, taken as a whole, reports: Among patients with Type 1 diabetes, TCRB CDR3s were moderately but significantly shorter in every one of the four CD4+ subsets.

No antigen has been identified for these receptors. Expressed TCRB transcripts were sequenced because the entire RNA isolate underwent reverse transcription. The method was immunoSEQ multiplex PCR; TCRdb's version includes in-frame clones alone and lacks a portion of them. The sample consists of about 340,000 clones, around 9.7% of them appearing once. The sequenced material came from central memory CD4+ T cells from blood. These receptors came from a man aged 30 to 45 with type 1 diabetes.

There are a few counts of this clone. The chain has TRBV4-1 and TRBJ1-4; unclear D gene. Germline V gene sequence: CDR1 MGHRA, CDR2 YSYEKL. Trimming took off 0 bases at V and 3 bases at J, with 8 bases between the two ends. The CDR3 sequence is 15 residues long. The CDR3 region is CASSQESGPNEKLFF. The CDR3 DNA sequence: TGCGCCAGCAGCCAAGAAAGCGGGCCTAATGAAAAACTGTTTTTT.

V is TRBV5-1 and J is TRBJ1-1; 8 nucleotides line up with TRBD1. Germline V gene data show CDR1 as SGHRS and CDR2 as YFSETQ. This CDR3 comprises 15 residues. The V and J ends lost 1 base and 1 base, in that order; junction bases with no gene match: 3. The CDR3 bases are TGCGCCAGCAGCTTGAGGACAGGGTCGAACACTGAAGCTTTCTTT. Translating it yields CASSLRTGSNTEAFF.

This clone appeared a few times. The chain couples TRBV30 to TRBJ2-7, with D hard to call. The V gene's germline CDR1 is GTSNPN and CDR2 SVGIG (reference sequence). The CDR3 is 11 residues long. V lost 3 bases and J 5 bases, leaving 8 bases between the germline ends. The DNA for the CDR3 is TGTGCCTGGAGCGCACGGGACGAGCAGTACTTC. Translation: CAWSARDEQYF.

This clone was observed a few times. This CDR3 reads CASSLGCRGHNQPQHF. The CDR3 region has the DNA TGTGCCAGCAGCTTAGGGTGTAGGGGGCACAACCAGCCCCAGCATTTT. V usage is TRBV11-2 and J usage is TRBJ1-5, with TRBD1 identical over 7 bases. J was trimmed by 7 bases and V by 1 base; bases with no gene match: 10. Germline V gene sequence: CDR1 SGHAT, CDR2 FQNNGV. The CDR3 extends over 16 amino acids.

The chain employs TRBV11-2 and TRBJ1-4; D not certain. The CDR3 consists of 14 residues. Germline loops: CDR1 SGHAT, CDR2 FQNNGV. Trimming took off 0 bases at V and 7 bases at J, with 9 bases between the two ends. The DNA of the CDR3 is TGTGCCAGCAGCTTAGATTCCGCAGGTGAAAAACTGTTTTTT. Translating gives CASSLDSAGEKLFF.

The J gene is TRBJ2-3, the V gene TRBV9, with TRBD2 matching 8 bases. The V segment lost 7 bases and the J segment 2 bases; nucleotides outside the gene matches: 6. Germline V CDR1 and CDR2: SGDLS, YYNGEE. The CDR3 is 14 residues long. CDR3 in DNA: TGTGCCAGCGCCGGACTAGCCTTCACAGATACGCAGTATTTT. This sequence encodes CASAGLAFTDTQYF.

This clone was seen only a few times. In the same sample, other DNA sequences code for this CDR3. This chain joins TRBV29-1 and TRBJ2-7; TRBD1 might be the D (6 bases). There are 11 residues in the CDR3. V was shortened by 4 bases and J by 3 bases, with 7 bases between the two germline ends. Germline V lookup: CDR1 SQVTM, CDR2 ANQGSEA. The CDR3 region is CSVGTDYEQYF. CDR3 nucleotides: TGCAGCGTTGGGACAGACTACGAGCAGTACTTC.

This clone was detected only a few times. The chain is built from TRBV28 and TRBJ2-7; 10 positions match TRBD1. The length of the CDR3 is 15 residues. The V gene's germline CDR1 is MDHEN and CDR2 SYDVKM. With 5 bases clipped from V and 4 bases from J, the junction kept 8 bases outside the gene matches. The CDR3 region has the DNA TGTGCCAGCAGTCTGACAGGGGGCCCCCCTTACGAGCAGTACTTC. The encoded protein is CASSLTGGPPYEQYF.

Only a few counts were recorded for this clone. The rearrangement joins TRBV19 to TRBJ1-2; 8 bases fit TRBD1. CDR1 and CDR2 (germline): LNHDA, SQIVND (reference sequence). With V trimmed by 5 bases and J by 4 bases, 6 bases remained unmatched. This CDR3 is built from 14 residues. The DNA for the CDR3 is TGTGCCAGTAGTGTCCAACAGGGGGGCTATGGCTACACCTTC. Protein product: CASSVQQGGYGYTF.

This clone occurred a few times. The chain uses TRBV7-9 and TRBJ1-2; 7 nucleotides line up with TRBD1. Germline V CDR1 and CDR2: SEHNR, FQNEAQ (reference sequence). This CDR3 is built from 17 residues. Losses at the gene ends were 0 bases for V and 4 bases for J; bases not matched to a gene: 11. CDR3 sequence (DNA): TGTGCCAGCAGCTTAGCCATCTCCTTCGGGGACAGCTATGGCTACACCTTC. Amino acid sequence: CASSLAISFGDSYGYTF.

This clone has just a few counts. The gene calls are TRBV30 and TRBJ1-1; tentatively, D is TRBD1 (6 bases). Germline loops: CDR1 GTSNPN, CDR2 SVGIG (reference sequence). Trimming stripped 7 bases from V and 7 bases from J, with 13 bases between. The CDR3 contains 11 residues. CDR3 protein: CALRFRGEAFF. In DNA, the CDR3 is TGTGCCTTACGATTCAGGGGTGAAGCTTTCTTT.

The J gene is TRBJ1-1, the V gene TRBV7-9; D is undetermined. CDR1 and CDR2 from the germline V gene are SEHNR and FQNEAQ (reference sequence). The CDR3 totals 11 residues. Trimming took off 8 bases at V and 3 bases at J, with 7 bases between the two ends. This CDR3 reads CASGQDTEAFF. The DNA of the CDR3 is TGTGCCAGCGGCCAGGACACTGAAGCTTTCTTT.

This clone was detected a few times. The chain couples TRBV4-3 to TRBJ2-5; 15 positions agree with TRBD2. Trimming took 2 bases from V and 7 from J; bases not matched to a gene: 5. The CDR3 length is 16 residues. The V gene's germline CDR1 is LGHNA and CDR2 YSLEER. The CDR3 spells CASSQWTSGGAGTQYF. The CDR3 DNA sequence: TGCGCCAGCAGCCAATGGACTAGCGGGGGGGCAGGGACCCAGTACTTC.

This chain's CDR3 is CASSLGRGGYGGSGNTIYF. The CDR3 DNA follows: TGTGCCAGCAGCTTAGGTCGCGGGGGATATGGGGGCTCTGGAAACACCATATATTTT. V and J are TRBV7-8 and TRBJ1-3; TRBD1 might be the D (5 bases). The CDR3 totals 19 residues. Germline lookup yields CDR1 SGHVS and CDR2 FQNEAQ. V was cut by 1 base and J by 0 bases, with 19 bases left in between.

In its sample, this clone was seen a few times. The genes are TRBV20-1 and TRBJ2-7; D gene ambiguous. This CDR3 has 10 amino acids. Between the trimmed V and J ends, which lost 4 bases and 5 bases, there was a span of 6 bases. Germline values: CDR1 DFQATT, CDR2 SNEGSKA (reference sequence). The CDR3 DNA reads TGCAGTGCTAACGGGCACGAGCAGTACTTC. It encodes CSANGHEQYF.

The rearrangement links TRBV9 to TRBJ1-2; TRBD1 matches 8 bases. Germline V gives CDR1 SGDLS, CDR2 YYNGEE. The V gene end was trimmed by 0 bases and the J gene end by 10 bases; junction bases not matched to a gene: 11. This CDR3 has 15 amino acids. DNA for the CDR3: TGTGCCAGCAGCGTAGACTACAGGGGGGACGCGACCTACACCTTC. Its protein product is CASSVDYRGDATYTF. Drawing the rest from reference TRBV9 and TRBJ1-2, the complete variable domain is DSGVTQTPKHLITATGQRVTLRCSPRSGDLSVYWYQQSLDQGLQFLIQYYNGEERAKGNILERFSAQQFPDLHSELNLSSLELGDSALYFCASSVDYRGDATYTFGSGTRLTVV.

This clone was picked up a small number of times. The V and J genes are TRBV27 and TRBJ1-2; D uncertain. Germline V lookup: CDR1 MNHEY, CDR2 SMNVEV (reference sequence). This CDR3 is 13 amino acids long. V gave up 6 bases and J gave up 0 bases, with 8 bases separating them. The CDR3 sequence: CASRISTNYGYTF. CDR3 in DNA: TGTGCCAGCAGAATAAGTACTAACTATGGCTACACCTTC.

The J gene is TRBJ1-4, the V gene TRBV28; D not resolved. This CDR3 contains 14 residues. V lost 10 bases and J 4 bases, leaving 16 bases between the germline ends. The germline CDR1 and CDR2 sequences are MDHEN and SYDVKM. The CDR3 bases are TGTGCCATCCCCGCAGATAGTCATAATGAAAAACTGTTTTTT. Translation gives CAIPADSHNEKLFF.

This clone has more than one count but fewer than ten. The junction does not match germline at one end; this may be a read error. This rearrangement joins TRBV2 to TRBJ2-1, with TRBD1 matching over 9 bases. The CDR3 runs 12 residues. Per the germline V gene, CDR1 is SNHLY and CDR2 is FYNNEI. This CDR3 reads CASSSGTGSWIF. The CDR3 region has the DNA TGTGCCAGCAGCTCCGGGACAGGGAGTTGGATCTTC. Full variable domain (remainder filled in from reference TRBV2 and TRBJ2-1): EPEVTQTPSHQVTQMGQEVILRCVPISNHLYFYWYRQILGQKVEFLVSFYNNEISEKSEIFDDQFSVERPDGSNFTLKIRSTKLEDSAMYFCASSSGTGSWIFGPGTRLTVL.

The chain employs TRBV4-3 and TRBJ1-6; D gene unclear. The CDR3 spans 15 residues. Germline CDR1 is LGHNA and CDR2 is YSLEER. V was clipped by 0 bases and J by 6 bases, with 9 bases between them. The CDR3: CASSQERHANSPLHF. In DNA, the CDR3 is TGCGCCAGCAGCCAAGAACGTCATGCTAATTCACCCCTCCACTTT.